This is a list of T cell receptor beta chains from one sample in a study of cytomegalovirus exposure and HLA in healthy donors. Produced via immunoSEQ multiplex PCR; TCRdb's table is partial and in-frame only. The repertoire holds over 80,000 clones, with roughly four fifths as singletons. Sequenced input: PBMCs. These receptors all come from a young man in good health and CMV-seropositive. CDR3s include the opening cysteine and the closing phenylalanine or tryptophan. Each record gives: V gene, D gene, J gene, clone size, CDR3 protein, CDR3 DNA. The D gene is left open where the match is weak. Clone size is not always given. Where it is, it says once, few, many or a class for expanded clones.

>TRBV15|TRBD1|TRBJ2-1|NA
CATSSQGAYNEQFF
TGTGCCACCAGCAGCCAGGGGGCGTACAATGAGCAGTTCTTC
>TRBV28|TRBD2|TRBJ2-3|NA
CASSPLGRDTDTQYF
TGTGCCAGCAGTCCCCTCGGGAGGGACACAGATACGCAGTATTTT
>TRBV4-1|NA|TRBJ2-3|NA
CASSQDWASAGTDTQYF
TGCGCCAGCAGCCAAGATTGGGCTAGCGCGGGCACAGATACGCAGTATTTT
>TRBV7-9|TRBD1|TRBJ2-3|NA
CASSPGDRGTDTQYF
TGTGCCAGCAGCCCCGGTGACAGGGGCACAGATACGCAGTATTTT
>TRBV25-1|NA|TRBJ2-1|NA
CASSESPPVNNEQFF
TGTGCCAGCAGTGAATCCCCCCCGGTAAACAATGAGCAGTTCTTC
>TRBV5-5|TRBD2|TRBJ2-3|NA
CASSLELAGGQSDTQYF
TGTGCCAGCAGCTTGGAATTGGCGGGAGGGCAGTCAGATACGCAGTATTTT
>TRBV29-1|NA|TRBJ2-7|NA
CSFRRGGEDYEQYF
TGCAGCTTTAGGAGGGGGGGAGAAGACTACGAGCAGTACTTC
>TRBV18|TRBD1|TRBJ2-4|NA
CASSPRTGGGHIQYF
TGTGCCAGCTCACCACGTACAGGGGGTGGGCACATTCAGTACTTC
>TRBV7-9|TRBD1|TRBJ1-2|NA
CASSSIGQGRLYGYTF
TGTGCCAGCAGCTCAATAGGACAGGGCAGACTATATGGCTACACCTTC
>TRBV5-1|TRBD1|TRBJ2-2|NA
CASSSDRANTGELFF
TGCGCCAGCAGCTCGGACAGGGCTAACACCGGGGAGCTGTTTTTT
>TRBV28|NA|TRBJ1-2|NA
CASSVQGSGGYTF
TGTGCCAGCAGCGTACAGGGTTCAGGCGGCTACACCTTC
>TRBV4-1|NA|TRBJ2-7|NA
CASSQETGLYYEQYF
TGCGCCAGCAGCCAAGAAACAGGGCTCTACTACGAGCAGTACTTC
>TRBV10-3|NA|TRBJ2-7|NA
CAISESSGRNEQYF
TGTGCCATCAGTGAGTCGTCAGGCCGCAACGAGCAGTACTTC
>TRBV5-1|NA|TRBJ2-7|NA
CASSFSGPTYEQYF
TGCGCCAGCAGCTTCAGCGGCCCGACCTACGAGCAGTACTTC
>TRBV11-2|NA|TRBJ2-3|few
CASSLGWRSTLGDTQYF
TGTGCCAGCAGCTTAGGGTGGAGAAGTACGCTAGGAGATACGCAGTATTTT
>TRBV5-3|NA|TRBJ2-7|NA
CARLTGSYEQYF
TGTGCCCGCCTGACGGGGTCCTACGAGCAGTACTTC
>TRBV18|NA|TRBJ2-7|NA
CASSPNRATYEQYF
TGTGCCAGCTCACCCAACAGGGCCACCTACGAGCAGTACTTC
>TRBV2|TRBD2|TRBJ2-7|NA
CASSGLAGGYEQYF
TGTGCCAGCAGTGGACTAGCGGGGGGCTACGAGCAGTACTTC
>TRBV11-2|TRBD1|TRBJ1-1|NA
CASSQTGTVRAFF
TGTGCCAGCAGCCAGACCGGGACAGTTAGGGCTTTCTTT
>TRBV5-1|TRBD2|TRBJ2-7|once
CASSLTGTGGYEQYF
TGCGCCAGCAGCTTGACCGGGACGGGGGGTTACGAGCAGTACTTC
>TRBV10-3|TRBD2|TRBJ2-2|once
CAISESASGRGFTGELFF
TGTGCCATCAGTGAGTCGGCTAGCGGGAGAGGGTTCACCGGGGAGCTGTTTTTT
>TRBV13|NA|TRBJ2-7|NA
CASSLGSGNDEQYF
TGTGCCAGCAGCTTAGGATCAGGGAACGACGAGCAGTACTTC
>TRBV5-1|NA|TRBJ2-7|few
CASSLQGISYEQYF
TGCGCCAGCAGCCTACAGGGAATCTCCTACGAGCAGTACTTC
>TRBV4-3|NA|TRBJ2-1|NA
CASSSGGTGGLMEQFF
TGCGCCAGCAGCTCAGGAGGGACCGGTGGATTGATGGAGCAGTTCTTC
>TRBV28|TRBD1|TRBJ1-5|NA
CASARQGNSNQPQHF
TGTGCCAGCGCCCGACAGGGGAATAGCAATCAGCCCCAGCATTTT
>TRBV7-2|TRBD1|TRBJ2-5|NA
CASSLGSGQGTETQYF
TGTGCCAGCAGCTTAGGCTCGGGACAGGGGACTGAGACCCAGTACTTC